The 31 T cell receptor beta chains below come from one sample, sequenced in a study of PD-1 blockade in classical Hodgkin lymphoma. The data were produced by immunoSEQ multiplex PCR, yet TCRdb's version contains in-frame clones alone and is incomplete. The sample yields about 100,000 clones, around 89% seen once. All patients relapsed after autologous stem cell transplantation, and brentuximab vedotin exposure varied. The material was peripheral blood mononuclear cells (PBMCs), obtained before the second cycle of nivolumab. All receptors come from a human donor with classical Hodgkin lymphoma.

The chain couples TRBV6-5 to TRBJ1-5; the D is unclear. The V gene's germline CDR1 is MNHEY and CDR2 SVGAGI. V shed 10 bases and J shed 0 bases, with 7 bases lying between them. The CDR3 runs to 12 residues. CDR3 protein: CATGDSNQPQHF. CDR3 DNA sequence: TGTGCCACGGGAGATAGCAATCAGCCCCAGCATTTT.

This clone has just a few counts. The chain carries TRBV27 and TRBJ1-6; the D is unclear. V lost 9 bases and J lost 7, with 22 bases in between. Looked up from germline, CDR1 is MNHEY and CDR2 is SMNVEV (reference sequence). The CDR3 runs to 16 residues. The CDR3 is CARDNYPGRRNSPLHF. CDR3 in DNA: TGTGCCAGAGATAACTACCCCGGACGACGGAATTCACCCCTCCACTTT.

This clone is a singleton in its sample. The CDR3, as DNA: TGTGCCAGCAGCGTAGGGGGGGAAGAGACCCAGTACTTC. Its translation: CASSVGGEETQYF. The rearrangement links TRBV9 to TRBJ2-5; D perhaps matches TRBD2 (6 bases). This CDR3 has 13 residues. Trimming removed 0 bases from V and 3 bases from J, with 6 bases in between. Germline CDR1 SGDLS, CDR2 YYNGEE.

The chain recombines TRBV27 with TRBJ1-2; D possibly corresponds to TRBD1 (5 bases). V shed 2 bases and J shed 8 bases, with 12 bases lying between them. This CDR3 is built from 13 residues. CDR1 MNHEY and CDR2 SMNVEV come from the germline V gene (reference sequence). CDR3 DNA: TGTGCCAGCAGTTTAAAAGGGGCCTGGGGCTACACCTTC. Translating it yields CASSLKGAWGYTF.

The V call is TRBV18, the J call TRBJ2-7, with TRBD1 as a possible D gene (5 bases). In germline, CDR1 is KGHSH, CDR2 LQKENI. The CDR3 is made up of 14 amino acids. V lost 4 bases, J lost 2 bases, and 12 bases lay in between. The CDR3 DNA reads TGTGCCAGCTCACAGACAGATATACCCTACGAGCAGTACTTC. Its protein product is CASSQTDIPYEQYF.

The genes are TRBV4-2 and TRBJ1-1; 9 bases fit TRBD1. Germline CDR1 reads LGHNA; CDR2 reads YNFKEQ. This CDR3 is built from 15 residues. V trimming: 5 bases; J trimming: 0 bases; junction bases outside the gene matches: 4. The CDR3 spells CASSYRGRLNTEAFF. The CDR3 DNA is TGTGCCAGCAGCTACAGGGGGCGATTGAACACTGAAGCTTTCTTT.

The chain links TRBV18 to TRBJ1-5, with no clear D. The CDR3 loop spans 13 amino acids. The germline CDR1 and CDR2 sequences are KGHSH and LQKENI. V was clipped by 1 base and J by 5 bases, with 6 bases between them. CDR3 in amino acids: CASSPRTDQPQHF. The CDR3 DNA follows: TGTGCCAGCTCACCACGGACGGATCAGCCCCAGCATTTT.

The rearrangement links TRBV19 to TRBJ2-5; 7 bases are a match to TRBD1. The V gene's germline CDR1 is LNHDA and CDR2 SQIVND (reference sequence). V shed 4 bases, J shed 1 base, and the junction held 0 bases outside the gene matches. CDR3 length equals 13 residues. CDR3 coding DNA: TGTGCCAGTAGTAGGGACAGCCAAGAGACCCAGTACTTC. Its translation: CASSRDSQETQYF.

The V and J genes are TRBV6-5 and TRBJ1-5; TRBD1 matches at 7 bases. CDR1 and CDR2 from the germline V gene are MNHEY and SVGAGI. Unmatched junction bases numbered 6, after V lost 6 bases and J lost 7 bases. CDR3 size: 13 residues. CDR3 loop: CASSRDRIQPQHF. The CDR3 nucleotides read TGTGCCAGCAGCCGGGACAGAATACAGCCCCAGCATTTT.

The genes are TRBV27 and TRBJ2-7; a possible D gene is TRBD2 (6 bases). Germline CDR1 is MNHEY and CDR2 is SMNVEV (reference sequence). Between the trimmed V and J ends, which lost 4 bases and 2 bases, there was a span of 15 bases. The CDR3 is 15 amino acids. This CDR3 reads CASSWGGAIPYEQYF. DNA of the CDR3: TGTGCCAGCAGTTGGGGCGGGGCCATACCCTACGAGCAGTACTTC.

The chain is built from TRBV12-5 and TRBJ2-1, with D possibly called TRBD1 or TRBD2 (5 bases each). The CDR3 contains 15 residues. V dropped 6 bases and J dropped 8 bases, with 20 bases sitting between them. In germline, CDR1 is LGHNT, CDR2 FRNRAP. The CDR3 loop is CASGHRRGEGDEQFF. CDR3 in DNA: TGTGCTAGTGGCCACAGACGGGGCGAAGGGGATGAGCAGTTCTTC.

The chain employs TRBV28 and TRBJ1-5; 7 bases line up with TRBD1. This CDR3 is 17 amino acids long. The germline CDR1 and CDR2 sequences are MDHEN and SYDVKM. The V and J ends lost 3 bases and 3 bases, in that order; junction bases with no gene match: 11. The CDR3, as DNA: TGTGCCAGCAGTTTCCCCAGGGGGGGCGCGATCAATCAGCCCCAGCATTTT. Residues: CASSFPRGGAINQPQHF.

The chain uses TRBV27 and TRBJ2-5; TRBD1 agrees at 8 bases. V shed 5 bases and J 3 bases; nucleotides not matched to a gene: 5. Germline V gene data show CDR1 as MNHEY and CDR2 as SMNVEV (reference sequence). The CDR3 has 14 amino acids. CDR3 sequence: CASSLGTGEETQYF. CDR3 coding DNA: TGTGCCAGCAGTCTCGGGACAGGCGAAGAGACCCAGTACTTC.

The V call is TRBV11-2, the J call TRBJ1-1; no firm D call. The CDR3 sequence is 11 residues long. The germline V gene encodes CDR1 SGHAT and CDR2 FQNNGV. V dropped 1 base and J dropped 11 bases, with 8 bases sitting between them. The CDR3 here is CASSLVWRAFF. In nucleotides, the CDR3 is TGTGCCAGCAGCTTAGTGTGGCGGGCTTTCTTT.

This chain uses TRBV19 with TRBJ1-5; D may be TRBD1 (5 bases). The CDR3 is 15 residues long. Germline values: CDR1 LNHDA, CDR2 SQIVND (reference sequence). The V and J ends lost 6 bases and 6 bases respectively, with 18 bases between them. The CDR3 loop is CASSPRARAGQPQHF. In DNA form, the CDR3 reads TGTGCCAGTAGCCCCCGGGCCAGGGCAGGTCAGCCCCAGCATTTT.

This clone was seen just once. The chain joins TRBV12-5 to TRBJ2-3, with 12 bases identical to TRBD2. This CDR3 has 19 amino acids. The germline CDR1 and CDR2 sequences are LGHNT and FRNRAP. The ends lost 0 bases at V and 2 bases at J; junction bases unmatched: 9. CDR3 nucleotide sequence: TGTGCTAGTGGTTTGGTACATTGGCTAGCGGGGGGGCCCACAGATACGCAGTATTTT. Its protein product is CASGLVHWLAGGPTDTQYF.

The J gene is TRBJ1-2, the V gene TRBV7-6, with D tentatively TRBD1 (5 bases). Trimming removed 5 bases at V and 4 bases at J, with 11 bases between. CDR1 SGHVS and CDR2 FNYEAQ come from the germline V gene. The CDR3 consists of 13 residues. The CDR3 sequence: CASSLGPSYGYTF. CDR3 DNA sequence: TGTGCCAGCAGCCTGGGACCCTCCTATGGCTACACCTTC. Looking up the rest from reference TRBV7-6 and TRBJ1-2 gives the full variable domain: GAGVSQSPRYKVTKRGQDVALRCDPISGHVSLYWYRQALGQGPEFLTYFNYEAQQDKSGLPNDRFSAERPEGSISTLTIQRTEQRDSAMYRCASSLGPSYGYTFGSGTRLTVV.

The chain joins TRBV19 to TRBJ2-7, with no clear D. Germline V lookup: CDR1 LNHDA, CDR2 SQIVND (reference sequence). Trimming removed 2 bases at V and 1 base at J, with 6 bases between. CDR3 length equals 13 residues. CDR3 coding DNA: TGTGCCAGTAGTATACCGGAATCCTACGAGCAGTACTTC. This translates into CASSIPESYEQYF.

The genes are TRBV19 and TRBJ1-6, with D tentatively TRBD1 (6 bases). The CDR3 is 18 amino acids. The ends were cut back, 6 bases at V and 5 bases at J, with 23 bases in the middle. Germline lookup yields CDR1 LNHDA and CDR2 SQIVND (reference sequence). CDR3 loop: CASSTPRRGAGNNSPLHF. In nucleotides, the CDR3 is TGTGCCAGTAGCACCCCAAGACGGGGGGCAGGGAATAATTCACCCCTCCACTTT.

The chain links TRBV5-1 to TRBJ2-7; D is perhaps TRBD1 (6 bases). Germline V gives CDR1 SGHRS, CDR2 YFSETQ. This CDR3 region has 16 residues. V shed 3 bases and J shed 3 bases, with 19 bases lying between them. CDR3 sequence reads: CASSWGRQDLIYEQYF. CDR3 coding DNA: TGCGCCAGCAGCTGGGGACGACAGGACCTCATCTACGAGCAGTACTTC.

This rearrangement joins TRBV5-6 to TRBJ2-7; TRBD1 might be the D (6 bases). Germline V CDR1 and CDR2: SGHDT, YYEEEE. V lost 0 bases, J lost 5 bases, and 12 bases lay in between. This CDR3 spans 14 amino acids. The CDR3: CASSLVRGSDEQYF. DNA of the CDR3: TGTGCCAGCAGCTTGGTCAGGGGATCCGACGAGCAGTACTTC.

V is TRBV19 and J is TRBJ1-6, with D perhaps matching TRBD1 (5 bases). The germline CDR1 and CDR2 sequences are LNHDA and SQIVND (reference sequence). Between the trimmed V and J ends, which lost 3 bases and 7 bases, there was a span of 13 bases. CDR3 length equals 15 residues. CDR3 region: CASSIPGTANSPLHF. In nucleotides, the CDR3 is TGTGCCAGTAGTATCCCCGGGACCGCCAATTCACCCCTCCACTTT. Based on the CDR3 plus reference TRBV19 and TRBJ1-6, the full variable domain is DGGITQSPKYLFRKEGQNVTLSCEQNLNHDAMYWYRQDPGQGLRLIYYSQIVNDFQKGDIAEGYSVSREKKESFPLTVTSAQKNPTAFYLCASSIPGTANSPLHFGNGTRLTVT.

The chain has TRBV2 and TRBJ2-2; TRBD1 matches at 8 bases. The CDR3 length is 18 residues. Looked up from germline, CDR1 is SNHLY and CDR2 is FYNNEI. J lost 1 base, V lost 2 bases, and 9 bases had no gene match. Here the CDR3 reads CASSEPRGRFGNTGELFF. The DNA for the CDR3 is TGTGCCAGCAGTGAACCCAGGGGGCGATTTGGGAACACCGGGGAGCTGTTTTTT. The whole variable domain, filled in from reference TRBV2 and TRBJ2-2, reads EPEVTQTPSHQVTQMGQEVILRCVPISNHLYFYWYRQILGQKVEFLVSFYNNEISEKSEIFDDQFSVERPDGSNFTLKIRSTKLEDSAMYFCASSEPRGRFGNTGELFFGEGSRLTVL.

The J gene is TRBJ1-6, the V gene TRBV6-5; D remains unclear. Germline V CDR1 and CDR2: MNHEY, SVGAGI. The CDR3 is made up of 15 amino acids. V gave up 0 bases and J gave up 7 bases, with 10 bases separating them. The chain's CDR3 is CASSYSGSRNSPLHF. CDR3 sequence (DNA): TGTGCCAGCAGTTACTCGGGGTCCAGGAATTCACCCCTCCACTTT.

This rearrangement joins TRBV19 to TRBJ1-1; 8 nucleotides agree with TRBD1. CDR1 is LNHDA and CDR2 is SQIVND in the germline V gene (reference sequence). Trimming took 6 bases from V and 5 from J; bases not matched to a gene: 2. The CDR3 covers 12 residues. The CDR3 is CASSRGRTEAFF. CDR3 nucleotides: TGTGCCAGTAGCAGGGGGCGGACTGAAGCTTTCTTT.

The V and J genes are TRBV5-5 and TRBJ1-4; D might be TRBD1 (5 bases). The length of the CDR3 is 13 residues. V gave up 5 bases and J gave up 8 bases, with 13 bases separating them. The germline V gene encodes CDR1 SGHKS and CDR2 YYEKEE (reference sequence). The DNA of the CDR3 is TGTGCCAGCAGTGGGGACCTCGCGGAAAAACTGTTTTTT. This translates into CASSGDLAEKLFF.

The chain links TRBV30 to TRBJ2-7; 8 bases line up with TRBD1. Germline V gene lookup returns CDR1 GTSNPN and CDR2 SVGIG (reference sequence). Unmatched junction bases numbered 10, after V lost 4 bases and J lost 2 bases. The CDR3 consists of 15 residues. The CDR3 nucleotides read TGTGCCTGGACCCTAGACAGGGGCCTCACCTACGAGCAGTACTTC. This sequence encodes CAWTLDRGLTYEQYF. The complete variable domain, with remaining parts taken from reference TRBV30 and TRBJ2-7, reads SQTIHQWPATLVQPVGSPLSLECTVEGTSNPNLYWYRQAAGRGLQLLFYSVGIGQISSEVPQNLSASRPQDRQFILSSKKLLLSDSGFYLCAWTLDRGLTYEQYFGPGTRLTVT.

V is TRBV11-1 and J is TRBJ2-5; D uncertain. CDR3 length equals 15 residues. Per the germline V gene, CDR1 is SGHAT and CDR2 is FQDESV (reference sequence). Trimming removed 5 bases at V and 2 bases at J, with 15 bases between. CDR3 DNA: TGTGCCAGCAGCCCATCTTCGGGCTTACAAGAGACCCAGTACTTC. This sequence encodes CASSPSSGLQETQYF.

The chain combines TRBV30 with TRBJ1-6; 9 nucleotides align to TRBD1. V lost 4 bases, J lost 0 bases, and 7 bases stayed unmatched. This CDR3 region has 17 residues. Germline V lookup: CDR1 GTSNPN, CDR2 SVGIG (reference sequence). The CDR3 reads CAWTGTGLRSYNSPLHF. CDR3 nucleotide sequence: TGTGCCTGGACCGGGACAGGGCTTCGCTCCTATAATTCACCCCTCCACTTT.

Regarding this clone: The sample carries other DNA sequences with the same CDR3. This chain uses TRBV13 with TRBJ2-3; perhaps D is TRBD1 or TRBD2 (6 bases each). CDR1 and CDR2 from the germline V gene are PRHDT and FYEKMQ (reference sequence). Trimming removed 3 bases at V and 0 bases at J, with 10 bases between. The CDR3 spans 15 residues. The CDR3 is CASSFGGPSTDTQYF. The CDR3 DNA sequence: TGTGCCAGCAGCTTTGGGGGGCCCAGCACAGATACGCAGTATTTT. Together with reference TRBV13 and TRBJ2-3, the CDR3 gives the full variable domain: AAGVIQSPRHLIKEKRETATLKCYPIPRHDTVYWYQQGPGQDPQFLISFYEKMQSDKGSIPDRFSAQQFSDYHSELNMSSLELGDSALYFCASSFGGPSTDTQYFGPGTRLTVL.

The chain uses TRBV27 and TRBJ1-3; D may be TRBD1 (5 bases). The CDR3 sequence is 14 residues long. Germline CDR1 and CDR2: MNHEY and SMNVEV (reference sequence). The V and J ends lost 2 bases and 1 base respectively, with 6 bases between them. CDR3 in amino acids: CASSLRGSGNTIYF. CDR3 in DNA: TGTGCCAGCAGTTTAAGGGGATCTGGAAACACCATATATTTT.